The T cell receptor beta chain under discussion was sequenced for a study of regulatory T cells in long-lasting Graves disease. Across the study: Under 3 months of antithyroid drugs had been taken by newly diagnosed Graves' patients. Study-level findings and limits: Comparison showed that persistent patients shared more public clonotypes (about 2,700) than new patients (approximately 1,000). Favored gene segments in persistent disease were TRBV28, TRBJ1-2 and TRBJ2-5.

The time point was: newly diagnosed GD, antithyroid drugs for less than 3 months. Preparation of the TCR library used RNA extracted from PBMCs. The authors diagnosed Graves' disease using American Thyroid Association guidelines. Library construction for TCR beta used iRepertoire HTBI primers and Arm-PCR of CDR3 regions. TCRdb ran MiXCR on the multiplex PCR reads and lists one entry per CDR3 protein. The sample has around 400,000 distinct CDR3 sequences, 15% seen once. This clonotype occurred many times. Its antigen is currently unknown. The germline V gene encodes CDR1 SGHAT and CDR2 FQDESV (reference sequence). The V gene end was trimmed by 5 bases and the J gene end by 3 bases; junction bases not matched to a gene: 2. This CDR3 is 13 amino acids long.

The material sequenced was peripheral blood mononuclear cells (PBMCs), taken at new diagnosis, from a patient treated with antithyroid drugs. The chain combines TRBV11-1 with TRBJ2-5; 8 bases fit TRBD1. This TCR came from a female donor with Graves disease. DNA of the CDR3: TGTGCCAGCAGCAGGGACAGGAAAGAGACCCAGTACTTC. It yields the protein CASSRDRKETQYF.